These 15 T cell receptor beta chains share one sample of origin, sequenced in a study of human T cells and chemical hapten exposure. The time point here: patch test 1, 2 weeks after DPC sensitization. Regarding treatment: therapeutic diphenylcyclopropenone sensitization with weekly scalp DPC. TCRdb passed the RACE reads through MiXCR, listing each CDR3 protein once. This table holds 71,000 or so distinct CDR3 sequences, approximately 9.4% found once. Sequences were derived from whole blood, sampled in connection with sensitization to the hapten diphenylcyclopropenone (DPC). The receptors originated from a woman aged 40 to 50 with alopecia areata. Some clones in this sample may be carry-over from other donors' samples.

This clonotype was recorded many times. The chain joins TRBV5-4 to TRBJ1-6, with D perhaps TRBD1 (5 bases). The CDR3 is 14 amino acids. Trimming stripped 0 bases from V and 6 bases from J, with 7 bases between. CDR1 and CDR2 from the germline V gene are SGHNT and YYREEE (reference sequence). The CDR3 DNA reads TGTGCCAGCAGCTTGGGACAGCTTAATTCACCCCTCCACTTT. This translates into CASSLGQLNSPLHF.

This clonotype showed up many times. J is TRBJ2-1 and V is TRBV28; D unclear. The V gene's germline CDR1 is MDHEN and CDR2 SYDVKM. The length of the CDR3 is 14 residues. Trimming cost V 4 bases and J 3 bases, with 10 bases left between them. This CDR3 is CASSSDGFYNEQFF. CDR3 nucleotides: TGTGCCAGCAGTTCGGACGGTTTCTACAATGAGCAGTTCTTC. The full variable domain, in which reference TRBV28 and TRBJ2-1 provide the parts outside the CDR3, is DVKVTQSSRYLVKRTGEKVFLECVQDMDHENMFWYRQDPGLGLRLIYFSYDVKMKEKGDIPEGYSVSREKKERFSLILESASTNQTSMYLCASSSDGFYNEQFFGPGTRLTVL.

With respect to this clonotype: A clone one base away is much larger, so this may be a read error. V and J are TRBV6-4 and TRBJ2-7; D not certain. The CDR3 spans 10 residues. Trimming took 4 bases from V and 5 from J, leaving 3 bases between them. Germline CDR1 reads MRHNA; CDR2 reads SNTAGT. The CDR3: CASSVHEQYF. Here the CDR3 DNA reads TGTGCCAGCAGTGTCCACGAGCAGTACTTC.

As concerns this clonotype: A much larger clone lies one base from this, so it may be a read error. The chain uses TRBV28 and TRBJ2-3; D uncertain. The CDR3 has 15 amino acids. The germline V gene encodes CDR1 MDHEN and CDR2 SYDVKM. CDR3 residues: CASSLTPVSTVTQYF. In DNA, the CDR3 is TGTGCCAGCAGCCTGACCCCCGTAAGCACAGTTACGCAGTATTTT.

The DNA for the CDR3 is TGTGCCAGCAGTAGCCGGGACAGGGAGTACCAAGAGACCCAGTACTTC. This sequence encodes CASSSRDREYQETQYF. The chain carries TRBV6-2 or TRBV6-3 and TRBJ2-5; 9 bases fit TRBD1. V dropped 5 bases and J dropped 0; count of bases not matched to a gene: 7. Germline V gene sequence: CDR1 MNHEY, CDR2 SVGEGT. The CDR3 has 16 amino acids.

The table lists this clonotype with many counts. This chain joins TRBV2 and TRBJ1-1, with TRBD1 identical over 10 bases. V was clipped by 2 bases and J by 3 bases; unmatched bases: 9. In germline, CDR1 is SNHLY, CDR2 FYNNEI. The CDR3 has 17 amino acids. CDR3 nucleotide sequence: TGTGCCAGCAGTGAATTCGGACAGGGGGTCCAAGACACTGAAGCTTTCTTT. It specifies CASSEFGQGVQDTEAFF.

The gene calls are TRBV7-6 and TRBJ2-1; D unclear. This CDR3 is built from 13 residues. Germline V gene data show CDR1 as SGHVS and CDR2 as FNYEAQ. V was pared by 5 bases and J by 5 bases, with 10 bases between. CDR3 region: CASSPENDNEQFF. CDR3 coding DNA: TGTGCCAGCAGCCCCGAGAACGACAATGAGCAGTTCTTC.

This clonotype was recorded a few times. The rearrangement joins TRBV28 to TRBJ2-7; 10 bases line up with TRBD2. V lost 6 bases, J lost 5 bases, and 7 bases stayed unmatched. Germline loops: CDR1 MDHEN, CDR2 SYDVKM. This CDR3 has 14 residues. For the CDR3, the DNA is TGTGCCAGCAGCCGAACTAGCGGGAATAACGAGCAGTACTTC. This translates into CASSRTSGNNEQYF.

This clonotype was picked up many times. The chain carries TRBV4-2 and TRBJ1-2; 9 nucleotides match TRBD1. Germline CDR1 reads LGHNA; CDR2 reads YNFKEQ. Trimming removed 1 base from V and 4 bases from J; junction bases left unmatched: 4. The length of the CDR3 is 15 residues. The CDR3 region is CASSQAGTGSYGYTF. DNA for the CDR3: TGTGCCAGCAGCCAAGCCGGGACAGGGTCCTATGGCTACACCTTC.

This clonotype was detected ten times or more. This chain links TRBV3-1 with TRBJ2-7; 9 nucleotides align to TRBD2. Germline V gene data show CDR1 as LGHDT and CDR2 as YNNKEL (reference sequence). The V and J ends lost 4 bases and 6 bases, in that order; junction bases with no gene match: 7. The CDR3 has 14 residues. CDR3 nucleotide sequence: TGTGCCAGCAGCCCCGCGGGGGGGCCGGGCGAGCAGTACTTC. Protein product: CASSPAGGPGEQYF.

This clonotype was seen a handful of times. The genes are TRBV7-2 and TRBJ2-7; TRBD1 matches 7 bases. CDR1 SGHTA and CDR2 FQGNSA come from the germline V gene. J lost 0 bases, V lost 5 bases, and 10 bases had no gene match. The CDR3 is 16 amino acids. The CDR3 coding sequence is TGTGCCAGCAGCACTGTGTTGGGACAGAGCTCCTACGAGCAGTACTTC. Its protein is CASSTVLGQSSYEQYF.

This clonotype was counted at least ten times. The chain employs TRBV10-1 and TRBJ2-6; no definite D call. The germline CDR1 and CDR2 sequences are WNHNN and SYGVQD (reference sequence). The V gene lost 2 bases and the J gene lost 2 bases, with 7 bases spanning the gap. The CDR3 covers 15 residues. Here the CDR3 DNA reads TGCGCCAGCAGTGAGGGGTCGGCTGGGGCCAACGTCCTGACTTTC. Its translation: CASSEGSAGANVLTF.

The CDR3 protein is CASSQDQDLYEQYF. The CDR3, as DNA: TGTGCCAGCAGCCAAGATCAGGACCTTTACGAGCAGTACTTC. The rearrangement links TRBV3-1 to TRBJ2-7; D is unclear. The V end lost 0 bases, the J end lost 4 bases, and 10 bases lay between the germline ends. CDR3 length: 14 amino acids. Per the germline V gene, CDR1 is LGHDT and CDR2 is YNNKEL (reference sequence).

This clonotype was counted only a few times. The V gene is TRBV28, the J gene TRBJ2-5, with D possibly being TRBD2 (5 bases). CDR1 is MDHEN, CDR2 SYDVKM, per germline. The CDR3 covers 15 residues. The germline V and J ends were trimmed by 3 bases and 0 bases, with 11 bases remaining between them. The CDR3 reads CASSFQASYQETQYF. The CDR3, as DNA: TGTGCCAGCAGTTTTCAGGCTAGCTACCAAGAGACCCAGTACTTC.

Ten or more counts support this clonotype. The chain uses TRBV6-2 or TRBV6-3 and TRBJ2-1, with TRBD1 as a possible D gene (7 bases). CDR3 length: 18 residues. CDR1 and CDR2 from the germline V gene are MNHEY and SVGEGT. V dropped 7 bases and J dropped 4 bases, with 26 bases sitting between them. CDR3 nucleotides: TGTGCCAGCAACCCTGGGGGGTGGAGGGGGCGACGATACAATGAGCAGTTCTTC. Translated: CASNPGGWRGRRYNEQFF.